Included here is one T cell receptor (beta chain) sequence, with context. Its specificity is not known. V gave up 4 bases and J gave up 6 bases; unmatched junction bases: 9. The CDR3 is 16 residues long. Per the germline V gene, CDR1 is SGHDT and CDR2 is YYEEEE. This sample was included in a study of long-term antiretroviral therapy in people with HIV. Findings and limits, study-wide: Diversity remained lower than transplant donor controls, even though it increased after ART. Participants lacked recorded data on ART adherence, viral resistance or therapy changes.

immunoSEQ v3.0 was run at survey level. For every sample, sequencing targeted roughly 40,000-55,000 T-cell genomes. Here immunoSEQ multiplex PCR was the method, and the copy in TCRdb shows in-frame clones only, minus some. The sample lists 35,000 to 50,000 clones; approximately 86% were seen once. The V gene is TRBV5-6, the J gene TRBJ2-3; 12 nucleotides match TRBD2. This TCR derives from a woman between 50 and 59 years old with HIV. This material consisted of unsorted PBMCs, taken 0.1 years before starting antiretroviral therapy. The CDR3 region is CASSETSGGRWDTQYF. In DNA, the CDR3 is TGTGCCAGCAGCGAAACTAGCGGGGGGAGGTGGGATACGCAGTATTTT.